The 6 T cell receptor beta chains given below trace back to one sample, sequenced in a study of early T cells in non-severe SARS-CoV-2 infection. TCRdb recomputed calls from the 5' RACE reads with MiXCR, one row per CDR3 protein. The data hold 50,000 to 60,000 distinct CDR3 sequences, with 9.3% observed a single time. The sequenced sample was whole blood. The origin of the receptors is an adult who was a healthcare worker with PCR-confirmed SARS-CoV-2 infection or an uninfected control (not recorded which).

This clonotype showed up many times. This chain uses TRBV15 with TRBJ2-1; either TRBD1 or TRBD2 may fit D (5 bases each). The CDR3 is made up of 17 amino acids. Germline CDR1 is LNHNV and CDR2 is YYDKDF (reference sequence). Between the trimmed V and J ends, which lost 0 bases and 4 bases, there was a span of 16 bases. The CDR3 spells CATSREAPGNRYNEQFF. CDR3 in DNA: TGTGCCACCAGCAGAGAAGCTCCGGGGAACAGGTACAATGAGCAGTTCTTC.

The sample holds a few counts of this clonotype. The chain joins TRBV7-6 to TRBJ1-2; 11 bases line up with TRBD1. V gave up 5 bases and J gave up 7 bases; unmatched junction bases: 12. The V gene's germline CDR1 is SGHVS and CDR2 FNYEAQ. There are 16 residues in the CDR3. The DNA for the CDR3 is TGTGCCAGCAGCCACGCTCTCGGACAGGGGGCGGCTGGCTACACCTTC. Protein product: CASSHALGQGAAGYTF.

CDR3 amino acids: CASSRGLVGEQFF. The CDR3 DNA sequence: TGTGCCAGCAGCAGGGGACTAGTGGGTGAGCAGTTCTTC. The chain carries TRBV7-7 and TRBJ2-1; 8 bases fit TRBD2. J gave up 9 bases and V 5 bases, and 6 bases lay outside the gene matches. Looked up from germline, CDR1 is SSHAT and CDR2 is FNYEAQ (reference sequence). The CDR3 has 13 residues.

This clonotype showed up many times. The V and J genes are TRBV11-2 and TRBJ2-5, with D tentatively TRBD1 (5 bases). This CDR3 contains 12 residues. Germline V gene sequence: CDR1 SGHAT, CDR2 FQNNGV. V lost 2 bases and J lost 4, with 5 bases in between. Here the CDR3 reads CASSLQGETQYF. The CDR3 region has the DNA TGTGCCAGCAGCTTACAGGGAGAGACCCAGTACTTC.

This clonotype has a handful of counts. The chain has TRBV12-3 or TRBV12-4 and TRBJ2-7, with 7 nucleotides matching TRBD1. The CDR3 is 13 amino acids. With V trimmed by 4 bases and J by 5 bases, 5 bases remained unmatched. CDR3 coding DNA: TGTGCCAGCAGTTATACAGGGGATAACGAGCAGTACTTC. Encoded protein: CASSYTGDNEQYF.

This clonotype was counted a few times. The genes are TRBV5-5 and TRBJ2-1, with unresolved D. Germline values: CDR1 SGHKS, CDR2 YYEKEE (reference sequence). CDR3 length: 12 amino acids. V lost 0 bases and J 7 bases, leaving 5 bases between the germline ends. CDR3 sequence reads: CASSLAANEQFF. CDR3 nucleotides: TGTGCCAGCAGCTTGGCGGCTAATGAGCAGTTCTTC.